This is a list of T cell receptor beta chains from one sample in a study of cytomegalovirus exposure and HLA in healthy donors. TCRdb's table, derived via immunoSEQ multiplex PCR, lists solely in-frame clones and lacks some. Among about 110,000 clones, 70% to 85% were seen once, and the ten largest hold approximately 3.6%. Material for sequencing was PBMCs. These receptors all come from a man in his 60s in good health and CMV-seronegative. Both conserved end residues are part of each CDR3. Each record gives: V gene, D gene, clone size, J gene, CDR3 DNA, CDR3 protein. A D gene is named only where the DNA matches it firmly. A clone size is listed for some rows: how often the clone was seen (once, few, many), or a class if it is expanded.

TRBV6-6	-	-	TRBJ2-5	TGTGCCAGCAGTTATCGAGGGGGCCAAGAGACCCAGTACTTC	CASSYRGGQETQYF
TRBV27	TRBD1	-	TRBJ2-2	TGTGCCAGTCACAGGGGGAACACCGGGGAGCTGTTTTTT	CASHRGNTGELFF
TRBV6-5	TRBD1	once	TRBJ1-5	TGTGCCAGCAGTACCTACAGGGGTGCCAATCAGCCCCAGCATTTT	CASSTYRGANQPQHF
TRBV25-1	-	-	TRBJ1-5	TGTGCCAGCAGTGATTCTCCGGGACACTCGAATCAGCCCCAGCATTTT	CASSDSPGHSNQPQHF
TRBV27	TRBD1	once	TRBJ1-6	TGTGCCAGCAGTCAAGGGACAGCGAGCTCCTATAATTCACCCCTCCACTTT	CASSQGTASSYNSPLHF
TRBV5-1	TRBD2	-	TRBJ2-5	TGCGCCAGCAGCGTCCAACTAGCGGGGGGACAAGAGACCCAGTACTTC	CASSVQLAGGQETQYF
TRBV27	-	-	TRBJ1-1	TGTGCCAGCAGTTTGCAGGGGAACACTGAAGCTTTCTTT	CASSLQGNTEAFF
TRBV18	-	once	TRBJ1-2	TGTGCCAGTCAAGACGACAGGAGCTATGGCTACACCTTC	CASQDDRSYGYTF
TRBV7-3	-	-	TRBJ1-3	TGTGCCAGCGCATTAAGCGGGGCGTCCCTCTCTGGAAACACCATATATTTT	CASALSGASLSGNTIYF
TRBV5-4	-	-	TRBJ2-7	TGTGCCAGCAGGAAATGGGAGGGGGCCTACGAGCAGTACTTC	CASRKWEGAYEQYF
TRBV7-9	TRBD1	-	TRBJ1-1	TGTGCCAGCAGCGCCCGGGACAGGGGGCGGACTGAAGCTTTCTTT	CASSARDRGRTEAFF
TRBV4-1	TRBD2	-	TRBJ2-3	TGCGCCAGCAGCCAAATCATAGCGGGGAGCACAGATACGCAGTATTTT	CASSQIIAGSTDTQYF
TRBV7-6	TRBD2	-	TRBJ2-3	TGTGCCAGCAGCTTAGTTAGCGGGGGGGCGAGGGTAGATACGCAGTATTTT	CASSLVSGGARVDTQYF
TRBV20-1	-	-	TRBJ1-1	TGCAGTGCTAGTCAGGAAGCTGAAGCTTTCTTT	CSASQEAEAFF
TRBV29-1	-	-	TRBJ2-1	TGCAGCGTTGATCTTCGGGGGAGCTCCTACAATGAGCAGTTCTTC	CSVDLRGSSYNEQFF
TRBV6-1	-	-	TRBJ1-2	TGTGCCAGCAGTCTAACAGGGCCCTATGGCTACACCTTC	CASSLTGPYGYTF
TRBV29-1	TRBD1	-	TRBJ2-5	TGCAGCGTTTCGGGACAGGGGGGCTTAGAGACCCAGTACTTC	CSVSGQGGLETQYF
TRBV7-9	-	-	TRBJ1-5	TGTGCCAGCAGCTTAGCAACAGGGAAGACCGATCAGCCCCAGCATTTT	CASSLATGKTDQPQHF
TRBV7-8	-	-	TRBJ1-2	TGTGCCAGCAGCTTAGTGGAGGGGAGAGATGGCTACACCTTC	CASSLVEGRDGYTF
TRBV7-2	-	-	TRBJ1-3	TGTGCCAGCAGCTTAGGCCGCCCGGGGGGCTCTGGAAACACCATATATTTT	CASSLGRPGGSGNTIYF
TRBV4-1	-	-	TRBJ1-5	TGCGCCAGCAGCCAAGAGGGCAGATTGAATCAGCCCCAGCATTTT	CASSQEGRLNQPQHF
TRBV6-6	TRBD1	-	TRBJ2-2	TGTGCCAGCAGATCCCAGGGGGCCGGGGAGCTGTTTTTT	CASRSQGAGELFF
TRBV6-6	-	medium-sized	TRBJ1-5	TGTGCCAGCAGTTATACGGCGGGTCAGCCCCAGCATTTT	CASSYTAGQPQHF
TRBV7-8	-	-	TRBJ1-1	TGTGCCAGCAGCTTTAACCCAGGCACTGAAGCTTTCTTT	CASSFNPGTEAFF
TRBV5-1	-	-	TRBJ1-6	TGCGCCAGCAGCTTGGAGGCAGGTCTAAGCTCCTATAATTCACCCCTCCACTTT	CASSLEAGLSSYNSPLHF
TRBV2	TRBD1	-	TRBJ1-5	TGTGCCAGCAGCCTCCGGGACAGGTCGATTAGCAATCAGCCCCAGCATTTT	CASSLRDRSISNQPQHF
TRBV5-1	TRBD1	-	TRBJ2-3	TGCGCCAGCAGCCCCGGGACAGGGGCTATCACAGATACGCAGTATTTT	CASSPGTGAITDTQYF
TRBV5-5	-	-	TRBJ1-5	TGTGCCAGCAGCTTGCACCAACTTGAGGTAAAGCCCCAGCATTTT	CASSLHQLEVKPQHF
TRBV4-3	-	-	TRBJ2-6	TGCGCCAGCAGCCAAACCGGACACTCTGGGGCCAACGTCCTGACTTTC	CASSQTGHSGANVLTF
TRBV5-4	-	-	TRBJ1-5	TGTGCCAGCAGCCCCCTACCGGGACAACCCCAGCCCCAGCATTTT	CASSPLPGQPQPQHF
TRBV4-3	-	-	TRBJ2-7	TGCGCCAGCAGCCAATTTAGGGGGTACGAGCAGTACTTC	CASSQFRGYEQYF
TRBV7-3	TRBD2	few	TRBJ2-5	TGTGCCAGCAGCGGGGGGGGCCAAGAGACCCAGTACTTC	CASSGGGQETQYF